This TCR beta chain was captured in a study of OX40 agonist ivuxolimab in advanced cancers. As for the study in general: Checkpoint inhibitors had been given previously to approximately 40% of patients. Overall study results and limits: Among the lowest levels of clonal expansion were found in partial responders at 0.1-3.0 mg/kg. Some nonresponders additionally presented with little normalized T-cell clonal expansion.

With respect to this clone: No antigen is known for it.

Anyone with autoimmune disease history or systemic immunosuppression was excluded. CDR3 length equals 13 residues. The V gene's germline CDR1 is MGHDK and CDR2 SYGVNS. V was trimmed by 8 bases and J by 1 base, leaving 11 bases between them. This table comes from immunoSEQ multiplex PCR, and its TCRdb copy is limited to in-frame clones, with some not included. The table lists around 70,000 clones, around 86% of them singletons, with roughly 0.5% in the top ten. Sequences were derived from CD4+ or CD8+ T cells sorted from blood, sampled in a trial of the OX40 agonist ivuxolimab. The TCR originated in an adult with an advanced solid tumor such as melanoma, head and neck, liver or kidney cancer. V and J are TRBV25-1 and TRBJ1-1; possibly TRBD1 for D (6 bases). The CDR3 region has the DNA TGTGCCAGCCGGGGGCCCGGGAACACTGAAGCTTTCTTT. It yields the protein CASRGPGNTEAFF.